This section outlines one T cell receptor beta chain sequence together with its context. Clones were read by immunoSEQ multiplex PCR, and TCRdb kept only the in-frame ones, dropping some. The repertoire consists of around 81,000 clones, with less than 85% occurring once and the leading ten covering around 3.1%. Patients had newly diagnosed, untreated stage II-IVA oral cavity squamous cell carcinoma. These oral cavity squamous cell carcinomas were HPV-negative and locally advanced. The CDR3 totals 16 residues. CDR1 and CDR2 from the germline V gene are GTSNPN and SVGIG (reference sequence). V was cut by 1 base and J by 0 bases, with 12 bases left in between. This sample stems from a study of neoadjuvant anti-PD-1 for oral cavity cancer. Looking at the study overall: Nivolumab at 3 mg/kg was mostly given biweekly, three to four doses, pre-surgery.

The TCR comes from a person between 40 and 80 years old with oral cavity squamous cell carcinoma. This chain joins TRBV30 and TRBJ2-2; D is ambiguous. This specimen was PBMCs, taken before nivolumab (anti-PD-1) treatment. The CDR3 bases are TGTGCCTGGAGTGAGCCCGGCGCTACGAACACCGGGGAGCTGTTTTTT. It codes for CAWSEPGATNTGELFF.